This TCR beta chain was identified in a study of blood T cell repertoires in COVID-19. About the study: COVID-19 samples from acute and convalescent phases originated in the United States, Italy and Spain. From T cells, B-cell-depleted T cells, or PBMCs came the material, which was cDNA or gDNA.

Study processing details: For nucleated cells, counts were estimated from reference gene primer amplification. The repertoire was sequenced with immunoSEQ multiplex PCR; TCRdb's copy has only in-frame clones and lacks some. V and J calls and clone size are given by that table; D and trimming were obtained from the DNA. The sample lists approximately 140,000 clones, about 91% occurring once. The V gene end was trimmed by 6 bases and the J gene end by 2 bases; junction bases not matched to a gene: 5. The CDR3 loop spans 14 amino acids. Germline values: CDR1 SNHLY, CDR2 FYNNEI. J is TRBJ2-3 and V is TRBV2, with 7 bases matching TRBD2. This TCR came from a human donor in a cohort sampled during active COVID-19. The sample was peripheral blood. The CDR3 nucleotides read TGTGCCAGCAGCCAAAGCGGGGCCACAGATACGCAGTATTTT. Its protein product is CASSQSGATDTQYF.